This T cell receptor beta chain was sequenced during a study of cytomegalovirus exposure and HLA in healthy donors. There are 12 residues in the CDR3. Looked up from germline, CDR1 is SQVTM and CDR2 is ANQGSEA. Between the trimmed V and J ends, which lost 1 base and 6 bases, there was a span of 9 bases. The study's findings and limits: What TCR beta sequences reportedly achieved was accurate prediction of HLA-A and HLA-B alleles in most subjects. Some V segments, TRBV6-2 and TRBV6-3 among them, were indistinguishable and were therefore excluded.

About this clone itself: No antigen is known for it.

The primer mix had 60 Vbeta and 13 Jbeta primers. Data came from immunoSEQ multiplex PCR; TCRdb stores just in-frame clones and leaves some out. Of approximately 140,000 clones in the sample, approximately 81% were seen once. This receptor was identified in a young man in good health and CMV-seronegative. Sequenced sample: PBMCs. The chain has TRBV29-1 and TRBJ1-1, with TRBD1 as a possible D gene (5 bases). CDR3 protein: CSVEVGLSEAFF. DNA for the CDR3: TGCAGCGTTGAAGTGGGGCTTTCTGAAGCTTTCTTT. Full variable domain (outside the CDR3, taken from reference TRBV29-1 and TRBJ1-1): SAVISQKPSRDICQRGTSLTIQCQVDSQVTMMFWYRQQPGQSLTLIATANQGSEATYESGFVIDKFPISRPNLTFSTLTVSNMSPEDSSIYLCSVEVGLSEAFFGQGTRLTVV.